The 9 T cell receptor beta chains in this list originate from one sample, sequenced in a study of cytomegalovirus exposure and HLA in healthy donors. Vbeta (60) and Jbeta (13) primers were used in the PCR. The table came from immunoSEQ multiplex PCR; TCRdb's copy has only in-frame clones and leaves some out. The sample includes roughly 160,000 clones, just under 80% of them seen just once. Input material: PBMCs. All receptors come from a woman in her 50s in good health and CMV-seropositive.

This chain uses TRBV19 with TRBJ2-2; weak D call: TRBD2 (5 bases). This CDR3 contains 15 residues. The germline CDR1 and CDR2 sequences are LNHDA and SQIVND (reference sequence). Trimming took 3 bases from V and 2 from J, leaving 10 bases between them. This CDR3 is CASSIRRFNTGELFF. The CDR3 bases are TGTGCCAGTAGTATTAGGAGGTTTAACACCGGGGAGCTGTTTTTT.

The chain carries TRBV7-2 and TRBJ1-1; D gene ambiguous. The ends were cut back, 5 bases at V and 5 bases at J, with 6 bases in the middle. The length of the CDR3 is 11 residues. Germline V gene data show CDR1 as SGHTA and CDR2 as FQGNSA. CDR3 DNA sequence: TGTGCCAGCAGCCCCGCGACTGAAGCTTTCTTT. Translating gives CASSPATEAFF.

The CDR3 DNA follows: TGCGCCAGCAGTGTCAAGACAGGGGAGACTGAAGCTTTCTTT. As protein: CASSVKTGETEAFF. This chain links TRBV10-2 with TRBJ1-1; 8 bases fit TRBD1. This CDR3 comprises 14 residues. V lost 4 bases to trimming and J lost 5 bases; unmatched junction nucleotides: 6. From germline, CDR1 is WSHSY and CDR2 SAAADI.

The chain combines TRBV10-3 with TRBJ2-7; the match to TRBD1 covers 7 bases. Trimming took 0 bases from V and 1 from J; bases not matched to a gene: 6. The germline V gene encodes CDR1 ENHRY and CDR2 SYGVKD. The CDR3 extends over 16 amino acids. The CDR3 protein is CAISESPGQPSYEQYF. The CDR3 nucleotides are TGTGCCATCAGTGAGTCTCCGGGACAGCCATCCTACGAGCAGTACTTC.

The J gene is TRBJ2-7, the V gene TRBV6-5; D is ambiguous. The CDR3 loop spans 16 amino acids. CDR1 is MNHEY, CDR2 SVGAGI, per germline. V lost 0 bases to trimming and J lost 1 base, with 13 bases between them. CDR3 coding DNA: TGTGCCAGCAGTTACTCCGCGGAGAGGTGGTCCTACGAGCAGTACTTC. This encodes CASSYSAERWSYEQYF.

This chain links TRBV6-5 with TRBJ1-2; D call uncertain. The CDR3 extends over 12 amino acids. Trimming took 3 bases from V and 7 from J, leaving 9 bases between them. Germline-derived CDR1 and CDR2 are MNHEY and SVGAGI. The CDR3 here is CASSYGRGGYTF. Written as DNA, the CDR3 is TGTGCCAGCAGTTATGGTCGGGGTGGCTACACCTTC.

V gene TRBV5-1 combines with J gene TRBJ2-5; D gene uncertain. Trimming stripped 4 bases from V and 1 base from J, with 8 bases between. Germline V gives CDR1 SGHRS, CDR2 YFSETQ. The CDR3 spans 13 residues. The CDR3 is CASSPGVQETQYF. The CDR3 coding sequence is TGCGCCAGCAGCCCCGGAGTCCAAGAGACCCAGTACTTC.

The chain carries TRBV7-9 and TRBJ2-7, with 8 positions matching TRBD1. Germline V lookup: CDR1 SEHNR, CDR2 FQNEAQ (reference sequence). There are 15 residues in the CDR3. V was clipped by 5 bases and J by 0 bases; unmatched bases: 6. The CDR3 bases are TGTGCCAGCAGCCCACCCACAGGGGGCTCCTACGAGCAGTACTTC. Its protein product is CASSPPTGGSYEQYF.

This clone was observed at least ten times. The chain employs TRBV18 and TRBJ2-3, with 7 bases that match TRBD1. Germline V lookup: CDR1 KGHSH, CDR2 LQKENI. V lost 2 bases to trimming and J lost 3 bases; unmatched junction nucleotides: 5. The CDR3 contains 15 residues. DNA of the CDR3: TGTGCCAGCTCACCATCGACAGGGCGGACAGATACGCAGTATTTT. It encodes CASSPSTGRTDTQYF.